The present T cell receptor (beta chain) was sequenced within a study of OX40 agonist ivuxolimab in advanced cancers. Anyone with autoimmune disease history or systemic immunosuppression was excluded. V was trimmed by 4 bases and J by 4 bases, leaving 13 bases between them. CDR1 SGHTA and CDR2 FQGNSA come from the germline V gene. CDR3 length: 14 residues. Only in-frame clones appear in the TCRdb table, and some are missing; sequencing was by immunoSEQ multiplex PCR. The sample shows 55,000 to 80,000 clones, around 81% of them seen only once. This receptor was identified in an adult with an advanced solid tumor such as melanoma, head and neck, liver or kidney cancer. The chain joins TRBV7-2 to TRBJ1-2; D remains ambiguous. The input for sequencing was CD4+ or CD8+ T cells sorted from blood, taken in a trial of the OX40 agonist ivuxolimab. The CDR3 loop is CASSYSGRSYGYTF. The CDR3 DNA reads as TGTGCCAGCAGCTACTCCGGGAGGAGCTATGGCTACACCTTC.